This TCR beta chain was found in a study of T cells in Graves' hyperthyroidism and ophthalmopathy. Absence of ophthalmopathy progression within 18 months defined stable Graves' hyperthyroidism. Participants, patients aged 18 to 65, had newly diagnosed hyperthyroidism with a duration under 2 months. In its sample, this clonotype was seen many times. The TCR beta CDR3 regions underwent amplification using RNA transcripts as the source. Researchers ran a first-round RT-PCR on the TCR CDR3 using the HTBI primer set. In TCRdb, the multiplex PCR reads were re-called with MiXCR into one record per CDR3 protein. The sample consists of about 400,000 distinct CDR3 sequences, 15% of them appearing once. Germline assignment: CDR1 MNHNS and CDR2 SASEGT. The CDR3 consists of 14 residues. Deletions cut 5 bases from V and 6 bases from J, with 16 bases between.

V usage is TRBV6-1 and J usage is TRBJ1-1; D gene ambiguous. The TCR comes from a woman aged 25 to 39 with Graves' hyperthyroidism. The sequenced sample was blood. CDR3 sequence: CASSWAARRPEAFF. Written as DNA, the CDR3 is TGTGCCAGCAGTTGGGCAGCAAGGCGCCCTGAAGCTTTCTTT.